The entry below describes one T cell receptor beta chain. Its antigen is not known. Clones were sequenced by immunoSEQ multiplex PCR, and TCRdb holds only the in-frame ones, with some missing. The data hold tens of thousands of clones, with 80% to 90% observed a single time. The V end lost 2 bases, the J end lost 3 bases, and 14 bases lay between the germline ends. CDR1 and CDR2 (germline): SGHRS, YFSETQ. This CDR3 comprises 15 residues. This entry is derived from a study of OX40 agonist ivuxolimab in advanced cancers. The wider study: Under the entry rules, prior anti-PD-1, anti-PD-L1 or anti-CTLA-4 therapy was allowed, and approximately 36% had some.

Study findings and constraints: Partly responding patients at 0.1-3.0 mg/kg showed some of the smallest clonal expansion. At 0.1 to 3.0 mg/kg and by week 6, clonal expansion occurred in CD4+ and CD8+ blood T cells.

The TCR originated in an adult with an advanced solid tumor such as melanoma, head and neck, liver or kidney cancer. This chain connects TRBV5-1 to TRBJ1-1; maybe TRBD1 (6 bases). The sequencing here drew on CD4+ or CD8+ T cells sorted from blood, taken in a trial of the OX40 agonist ivuxolimab. The CDR3 bases are TGCGCCAGCAGCTTTACAGGGTGGGAGGACACTGAAGCTTTCTTT. This translates into CASSFTGWEDTEAFF.